The sample holds a few counts of the clone carrying this T cell receptor beta chain. Antigen: not known. This specimen belongs to a study of T cell repertoires in cytomegalovirus infection. At the level of the study: Researchers turned to recently identified HLA-C-restricted CMV epitopes as well as well-studied HLA-B-restricted ones. TCR beta signatures that were public indicated CMV infection and matching HLA type. Study findings and constraints: Identification of carriers of CMV plus the relevant HLA was performed using cumulative public TCR beta family frequency.

TCRdb reprocessed the reads via MiXCR and lists one record per CDR3 protein. The table records roughly 700,000 distinct CDR3 sequences, around 31% of them present only once. CDR3 length: 15 amino acids. After removal of 4 bases from V and 2 bases from J, the junction contained 6 bases not matched to a gene. The receptor comes from a human donor in good health (CMV status not recorded). Some clones in this sample may be carry-over from other donors' samples. Sequences were derived from cultured PBMCs, sampled from culture after CMV antigen stimulation. V is TRBV12-3 or TRBV12-4 and J is TRBJ2-5; 8 bases are a match to TRBD2. The CDR3 nucleotides are TGTGCCAGCAGTTCACCTCAGCGGGGGCAAGAGACCCAGTACTTC. Translating gives CASSSPQRGQETQYF.